These T cell receptor beta chains were read from a single sample in a study of identical twins. Using its own MiXCR run on the 5' RACE reads, TCRdb lists one record per CDR3 protein. The profile shows 600,000 to 800,000 distinct CDR3 sequences, over 20% of them singletons. A further study also used this sample, focusing on T cells expressing NK-cell markers.

The sequencing input was PBMCs. The origin of the receptors is a woman under 30 in good health. CDR3s include the opening cysteine and the closing phenylalanine or tryptophan. D genes are given only for firm matches. The size field is filled for only some rows; it gives once, few, many or a size class.

v_call: TRBV12-3/TRBV12-4; d_call: NA; j_call: TRBJ1-1; clone_size: few; cdr3_aa: CASSLAPAGGRAFF; cdr3_nt: TGTGCCAGCAGTTTAGCGCCGGCAGGTGGAAGGGCTTTCTTT
v_call: TRBV5-1; d_call: NA; j_call: TRBJ1-4; clone_size: NA; cdr3_aa: CASEVDPFF; cdr3_nt: TGCGCCAGCGAAGTGGACCCGTTTTTT
v_call: TRBV12-3/TRBV12-4; d_call: NA; j_call: TRBJ2-1; clone_size: NA; cdr3_aa: CASSTGGRGIDEQFF; cdr3_nt: TGTGCCAGCAGTACAGGGGGGCGGGGGATTGATGAGCAGTTCTTC
v_call: TRBV5-1; d_call: NA; j_call: TRBJ2-3; clone_size: few; cdr3_aa: CASSPQSDTQYF; cdr3_nt: TGCGCCAGCAGCCCCCAGTCAGATACGCAGTATTTT
v_call: TRBV10-2; d_call: NA; j_call: TRBJ2-6; clone_size: NA; cdr3_aa: CASSATGANVLTF; cdr3_nt: TGCGCCAGCAGTGCAACTGGGGCCAACGTCCTGACTTTC
v_call: TRBV9; d_call: NA; j_call: TRBJ2-5; clone_size: few; cdr3_aa: CASSPPWKGETQYF; cdr3_nt: TGTGCCAGCAGCCCCCCCTGGAAAGGGGAGACCCAGTACTTC
v_call: TRBV20-1; d_call: NA; j_call: TRBJ2-7; clone_size: few; cdr3_aa: CSAVEGGTTYEQYF; cdr3_nt: TGCAGTGCTGTTGAGGGGGGTACGACCTACGAGCAGTACTTC
v_call: TRBV7-8; d_call: NA; j_call: TRBJ2-7; clone_size: NA; cdr3_aa: CASKSNSYEQYF; cdr3_nt: TGTGCCAGCAAATCGAATTCCTACGAGCAGTACTTC
v_call: TRBV10-3; d_call: NA; j_call: TRBJ2-3; clone_size: few; cdr3_aa: CAISESMDTQYF; cdr3_nt: TGTGCCATCAGTGAGTCTATGGATACGCAGTATTTT
v_call: TRBV29-1; d_call: NA; j_call: TRBJ1-2; clone_size: many; cdr3_aa: CSVADKSYGYTF; cdr3_nt: TGCAGCGTTGCGGACAAGAGCTATGGCTACACCTTC
v_call: TRBV20-1; d_call: NA; j_call: TRBJ2-7; clone_size: NA; cdr3_aa: CSASSLNQVLEQYF; cdr3_nt: TGCAGTGCTAGTAGCCTCAACCAGGTTCTCGAGCAGTACTTC